The source of this T cell receptor beta chain is a study of T-cell reconstitution after alpha-beta-depleted transplantation in children. The length of the CDR3 is 14 residues. With 5 bases clipped from V and 5 bases from J, the junction kept 8 bases outside the gene matches. Germline V gives CDR1 DFQATT, CDR2 SNEGSKA (reference sequence). The TCRbeta library was prepared with unique molecular identifiers. TCRdb reanalysed the PCR reads using MiXCR and keeps one entry per CDR3 protein. The data contain approximately 1,000,000 distinct CDR3 sequences, roughly 29% of them seen just once; the ten biggest clones take up under 30%.

The TCR originated in a boy younger than two who had a stem cell transplant for SCID, so the T cells may come from the graft donor. The chain uses TRBV20-1 and TRBJ2-1; 8 bases align to TRBD2. Here the sequenced sample was PBMCs, mostly from graft donor cells, taken 360 days after TCRalphabeta/CD19-depleted stem cell transplant. CDR3 sequence reads: CSARPGLGDNEQFF. In DNA, the CDR3 is TGCAGTGCTCGTCCGGGACTAGGGGACAATGAGCAGTTCTTC.